These T cell receptor beta chains were read from a single sample in a study of blood T cell repertoires in COVID-19. Clones were read by immunoSEQ multiplex PCR, and TCRdb kept only the in-frame ones, dropping some. Of approximately 150,000 clones listed, 80% to 90% were seen once; the top ten hold 1.5% to 2%. Sequenced input: peripheral blood. These TCRs come from a woman aged 50 to 60 with acute or convalescent COVID-19. The CDR3 runs from the conserved cysteine through the conserved F or W. D genes are given only for firm matches. Clone sizes are given selectively: once, few, many, or a class where the clone is expanded.

D gene: TRBD2; V gene: TRBV4-2; J gene: TRBJ2-7; clone size: .; CDR3 DNA: TGTGCCAGCAGCCGGCTCTCTAGCGGGGACGAGCAGTACTTC; CDR3 protein: CASSRLSSGDEQYF
D gene: .; V gene: TRBV19; J gene: TRBJ1-5; clone size: .; CDR3 DNA: TGTGCCAGCTCACCGCTCCTACTCTTCAATCAGCCCCAGCATTTT; CDR3 protein: CASSPLLLFNQPQHF
D gene: .; V gene: TRBV15; J gene: TRBJ1-6; clone size: .; CDR3 DNA: TGTGCCACCAGCAGAGATTGGCCCAGTTATAATTCACCCCTCCACTTT; CDR3 protein: CATSRDWPSYNSPLHF
D gene: .; V gene: TRBV27; J gene: TRBJ2-1; clone size: .; CDR3 DNA: TGTGCCAGCAGTTCCCCGCTATCCTACAATGAGCAGTTCTTC; CDR3 protein: CASSSPLSYNEQFF
D gene: TRBD1; V gene: TRBV7-8; J gene: TRBJ1-1; clone size: .; CDR3 DNA: TGTGCCAGCAGCTTAAGGGACAGGGATCTAATCACTGAAGCTTTCTTT; CDR3 protein: CASSLRDRDLITEAFF
D gene: .; V gene: TRBV10-2; J gene: TRBJ2-1; clone size: .; CDR3 DNA: TGCGCCAGCAAGGGAGAGGGCAATGAGCAGTTCTTC; CDR3 protein: CASKGEGNEQFF
D gene: .; V gene: TRBV5-1; J gene: TRBJ2-3; clone size: .; CDR3 DNA: TGCGCCAGCAGCTTGACCCCCCTAGGGGCAGATACGCAGTATTTT; CDR3 protein: CASSLTPLGADTQYF
D gene: TRBD1; V gene: TRBV6-5; J gene: TRBJ2-7; clone size: .; CDR3 DNA: TGTGCCAGCACTCCACCGGGACAGCGTTCGCGCGAGCAGTACTTC; CDR3 protein: CASTPPGQRSREQYF
D gene: TRBD2; V gene: TRBV5-4; J gene: TRBJ2-7; clone size: .; CDR3 DNA: TGTGCCAGCAGCTTGGAGGGACTAGCTAGGGAGCAGTACTTC; CDR3 protein: CASSLEGLAREQYF
D gene: TRBD1; V gene: TRBV19; J gene: TRBJ1-5; clone size: .; CDR3 DNA: TGTGCCACCAATACCGGACAGGGCAATCAGCCCCAGCATTTT; CDR3 protein: CATNTGQGNQPQHF
D gene: .; V gene: TRBV28; J gene: TRBJ1-2; clone size: .; CDR3 DNA: TGTGCCAGCAGATGGACAGAAAACTATGGCTACACCTTC; CDR3 protein: CASRWTENYGYTF
D gene: TRBD2; V gene: TRBV2; J gene: TRBJ2-2; clone size: .; CDR3 DNA: TGTGCCAGCGGGGGACTAGCGGGAGCCGGGGAGCTGTTTTTT; CDR3 protein: CASGGLAGAGELFF
D gene: TRBD1; V gene: TRBV27; J gene: TRBJ1-2; clone size: few; CDR3 DNA: TGTGCCAGCAGTCCGAGGGGGGCGGGACAGGGTTTTGGCTACACCTTC; CDR3 protein: CASSPRGAGQGFGYTF
D gene: .; V gene: TRBV10-1; J gene: TRBJ2-5; clone size: .; CDR3 DNA: TGCGCCAGCAGCCCCGGGGGACTTTTGTACCAAGAGACCCAGTACTTC; CDR3 protein: CASSPGGLLYQETQYF
D gene: .; V gene: TRBV27; J gene: TRBJ1-1; clone size: .; CDR3 DNA: TGTGCCAGCAGTCCAGGGGCCCCAGAGGAAGCTTTCTTT; CDR3 protein: CASSPGAPEEAFF
D gene: TRBD1; V gene: TRBV14; J gene: TRBJ2-7; clone size: .; CDR3 DNA: TGTGCCAGCAGTCGGATCGATGGGACAGGCTCCTACGAGCAGTACTTC; CDR3 protein: CASSRIDGTGSYEQYF
D gene: .; V gene: TRBV28; J gene: TRBJ1-4; clone size: .; CDR3 DNA: TGTGCCAGCACCGGTAAGGAGGACAGTTACGATGAAAAACTGTTTTTT; CDR3 protein: CASTGKEDSYDEKLFF
D gene: TRBD2; V gene: TRBV6-1; J gene: TRBJ2-7; clone size: .; CDR3 DNA: TGTGCCAGCAGTGAAGCTAGCGGGGGGACCTACGAGCAGTACTTC; CDR3 protein: CASSEASGGTYEQYF